This T cell receptor beta chain was documented in a study of cytotoxic CD8 clonotypes in ibrutinib-treated CLL. This clone occurred a few times. Assay used: immunoSEQ multiplex PCR; TCRdb lists only in-frame clones, some missing. This sample yields under 75,000 clones, of which 71% are seen a single time; around 43% belongs to the top ten. This receptor was obtained from a human donor with chronic lymphocytic leukemia. This material consisted of PBMCs, taken after 12 months of ibrutinib treatment.

CDR3 amino acids: CASSLRSYTGELFF. CDR3 DNA: TGTGCCAGCAGTTTAAGATCCTACACCGGGGAGCTGTTTTTT. The chain uses TRBV6-5 and TRBJ2-2; D is ambiguous. The CDR3 length is 14 residues. Looked up from germline, CDR1 is MNHEY and CDR2 is SVGAGI. V lost 4 bases, J lost 3 bases, and 9 bases lay in between.